The 22 T cell receptor beta chains given below trace back to one sample, sequenced in a study of CD8 T cells in Susac syndrome. RNA in amounts of roughly 0.5 to 1 ug was reverse transcribed with random hexamers. Using its own MiXCR run on the immunoSEQ multiplex PCR reads, TCRdb lists one record per CDR3 protein. The table shows 65,000 to 90,000 distinct CDR3 sequences, with around 96% occurring only once. Sequenced input: CD8+ T cells from PBMCs. The source of these receptors is a human donor with multiple sclerosis.

The CDR3 sequence is CASSLGGTAQHF. Here the CDR3 DNA reads TGTGCCAGCAGCTTAGGCGGCACGGCCCAGCATTTT. This rearrangement joins TRBV7-9 to TRBJ1-5; D not certain. Per germline, CDR1 SEHNR and CDR2 FQNEAQ (reference sequence). This CDR3 has 12 amino acids. The ends were cut back, 1 base at V and 11 bases at J, with 9 bases in the middle.

The rearrangement joins TRBV9 to TRBJ2-5, with no clear D. V was trimmed by 0 bases and J by 2 bases, leaving 17 bases between them. Germline values: CDR1 SGDLS, CDR2 YYNGEE. The CDR3 is 17 residues long. The CDR3 DNA reads as TGTGCCAGCAGCGTAGGCCAGACCCGTGATGGGCAAGAGACCCAGTACTTC. Translated: CASSVGQTRDGQETQYF.

The genes are TRBV3-1 and TRBJ2-3, with a possible D match to TRBD1 (5 bases). Germline CDR1 LGHDT, CDR2 YNNKEL (reference sequence). V was cut by 1 base and J by 3 bases, with 11 bases left in between. CDR3 length: 15 amino acids. In nucleotides, the CDR3 is TGTGCCAGCAGCCAAGTGCGACAGCAGACAGATACGCAGTATTTT. It translates to CASSQVRQQTDTQYF.

This chain joins TRBV23-1 and TRBJ1-5; 7 positions agree with TRBD1. TRBV23-1 is filed as an ORF, its function uncertain. The ends lost 1 base at V and 4 bases at J; junction bases unmatched: 7. CDR3 length: 16 residues. CDR3 nucleotide sequence: TGCGCCAGCAGTCAATGTAGGGGGCTTAGGAATCAGCCCCAGCATTTT. It codes for CASSQCRGLRNQPQHF.

V and J are TRBV3-1 and TRBJ2-7, with D possibly being TRBD2 (5 bases). Trimming cost V 1 base and J 2 bases, with 15 bases left between them. CDR1 and CDR2 (germline): LGHDT, YNNKEL (reference sequence). The CDR3 sequence is 16 residues long. DNA for the CDR3: TGTGCCAGCAGCCAAGTGGCAGCGGTAGATGCCTACGAGCAGTACTTC. Amino acid sequence: CASSQVAAVDAYEQYF.

The rearrangement links TRBV6-5 to TRBJ1-2, with a possible D match to TRBD1 (6 bases). The CDR3 has 14 residues. The V end lost 0 bases, the J end lost 7 bases, and 12 bases lay between the germline ends. Germline V gives CDR1 MNHEY, CDR2 SVGAGI. In DNA, the CDR3 is TGTGCCAGCAGTTACTCATCGGACAGTCGTGGCTACACCTTC. Translation: CASSYSSDSRGYTF.

This clonotype appeared once. The V and J genes are TRBV2 and TRBJ1-5, with 8 bases lining up with TRBD1. The V gene's germline CDR1 is SNHLY and CDR2 FYNNEI. V lost 1 base, J lost 5 bases, and 7 bases stayed unmatched. The CDR3 contains 16 residues. This CDR3 is CASSEVGRGRDQPQHF. In nucleotides, the CDR3 is TGTGCCAGCAGTGAAGTGGGCAGGGGGCGCGATCAGCCCCAGCATTTT.

The chain carries TRBV6-5 and TRBJ2-1, with D unclear. CDR3 length: 12 amino acids. V lost 8 bases and J lost 3, with 8 bases in between. Germline V lookup: CDR1 MNHEY, CDR2 SVGAGI. The CDR3 is CASGVNYNEQFF. The CDR3 DNA reads TGTGCCAGCGGGGTAAACTACAATGAGCAGTTCTTC.

The chain couples TRBV6-5 to TRBJ2-7; 7 bases are a match to TRBD2. The J segment lost 11 bases and the V segment lost 6 bases, leaving 10 bases of the junction unmatched. CDR3 length: 12 amino acids. CDR1 MNHEY and CDR2 SVGAGI come from the germline V gene. CDR3 DNA: TGTGCCAGCAGCCAGGGACTACGGGGCGAGTACTTC. Amino acid sequence: CASSQGLRGEYF.

In DNA form, the CDR3 reads TGTGCCACCAGCAGCGCTAACAGGGGAGGGTTTCGTGAGCAGTACTTC. Translation: CATSSANRGGFREQYF. The chain uses TRBV15 and TRBJ2-7; possibly TRBD1 or TRBD2 for D (7 bases each). Trimming stripped 3 bases from V and 7 bases from J, with 22 bases between. The CDR3 has 16 amino acids. CDR1 and CDR2 (germline): LNHNV, YYDKDF (reference sequence).

The chain is built from TRBV9 and TRBJ2-1, with a weak D call TRBD1 (5 bases). This CDR3 spans 15 amino acids. Trimming cost V 6 bases and J 7 bases, with 20 bases left between them. CDR1 and CDR2 from the germline V gene are SGDLS and YYNGEE. CDR3 DNA: TGTGCCAGCACCATCACACAGGAACCGCGGAATGAGCAGTTCTTC. The encoded protein is CASTITQEPRNEQFF.

This chain connects TRBV25-1 to TRBJ1-5; no reliable D call. The germline V and J ends were trimmed by 2 bases and 5 bases, with 7 bases remaining between them. CDR3 length equals 13 residues. Germline V gene data show CDR1 as MGHDK and CDR2 as SYGVNS. CDR3 sequence: CASSEGYHQPQHF. The CDR3 DNA sequence: TGTGCCAGCAGTGAAGGGTACCATCAGCCCCAGCATTTT.

This clonotype was seen just once. The chain recombines TRBV29-1 with TRBJ2-7; 7 bases are a match to TRBD1. The CDR3 sequence is 14 residues long. The trim removed 6 bases at V and 5 bases at J, leaving 13 bases unmatched. CDR1 is SQVTM, CDR2 ANQGSEA, per germline. CDR3 region: CSVVTGDGENEQYF. The CDR3 nucleotides are TGCAGCGTAGTAACAGGGGACGGGGAGAACGAGCAGTACTTC.

The V call is TRBV7-2, the J call TRBJ2-3, with 7 bases aligning to TRBD2. The CDR3 is 13 amino acids. Germline V lookup: CDR1 SGHTA, CDR2 FQGNSA. The V segment lost 5 bases and the J segment 3 bases; nucleotides outside the gene matches: 2. The CDR3 DNA reads as TGTGCCAGCAGCGGGAGGGTGACAGATACGCAGTATTTT. Its translation: CASSGRVTDTQYF.

The V and J genes are TRBV20-1 and TRBJ1-1; TRBD1 matches at 7 bases. Trimming at V came to 3 bases and at J to 1 base, leaving 2 bases not matched to a gene. This CDR3 comprises 13 residues. Germline V CDR1 and CDR2: DFQATT, SNEGSKA (reference sequence). This chain's CDR3 is CSASWTGNTEAFF. CDR3 bases: TGCAGTGCTAGCTGGACAGGGAACACTGAAGCTTTCTTT.

The chain carries TRBV4-1 and TRBJ2-1; possible D gene TRBD2, 5 bases. The CDR3 totals 14 residues. The germline CDR1 and CDR2 sequences are MGHRA and YSYEKL. Trimming pared 1 base from V and 10 bases from J, leaving 14 bases between. The CDR3 loop is CASSQAGVYEEQFF. In DNA, the CDR3 is TGCGCCAGCAGCCAAGCCGGGGTCTACGAGGAGCAGTTCTTC.

The chain carries TRBV5-4 and TRBJ2-4, with D perhaps matching TRBD1 (5 bases). The length of the CDR3 is 15 residues. Germline CDR1 reads SGHNT; CDR2 reads YYREEE (reference sequence). Trimming removed 2 bases at V and 3 bases at J, with 12 bases between. The CDR3 DNA reads as TGTGCCAGCAGCTTCGACAGTGGGGACAAAAACATTCAGTACTTC. Its translation: CASSFDSGDKNIQYF.

This chain uses TRBV20-1 with TRBJ2-5; TRBD1 might be the D (5 bases). CDR3 length: 12 amino acids. Trimming took 3 bases from V and 5 from J, leaving 10 bases between them. CDR1 DFQATT and CDR2 SNEGSKA come from the germline V gene (reference sequence). For the CDR3, the DNA is TGCAGTGCTAGGGGGCCGAGGGAGACCCAGTACTTC. Translated: CSARGPRETQYF.

This sequence joins TRBV3-1 and TRBJ2-7; 8 bases fit TRBD2. The CDR3 totals 14 residues. With 4 bases clipped from V and 3 bases from J, the junction kept 5 bases outside the gene matches. The germline V gene has CDR1 LGHDT and CDR2 YNNKEL (reference sequence). In DNA, the CDR3 is TGTGCCAGCAGCCTGGGGCTAGCGGGCTACGAGCAGTACTTC. This translates into CASSLGLAGYEQYF.

The chain has TRBV7-8 and TRBJ2-5; 10 bases align to TRBD1. The CDR3 runs 16 residues. The germline gives CDR1 SGHVS, CDR2 FQNEAQ. J gave up 5 bases and V 1 base, and 7 bases lay outside the gene matches. Written as DNA, the CDR3 is TGTGCCAGCAGCTTAGTTAGGGACAGGGGCTTGGAGACCCAGTACTTC. Its translation is CASSLVRDRGLETQYF.

The CDR3 bases are TGTGCCAGTAGCCTTACTAGCGGGGCTTTGAATGAGCAGTTCTTC. Its translation: CASSLTSGALNEQFF. The rearrangement links TRBV19 to TRBJ2-1; 10 nucleotides line up with TRBD2. Germline-derived CDR1 and CDR2 are LNHDA and SQIVND (reference sequence). V shed 6 bases and J 7 bases; nucleotides not matched to a gene: 9. The CDR3 extends over 15 amino acids.

This chain connects TRBV6-5 to TRBJ1-2; the match to TRBD1 covers 7 bases. In germline, CDR1 is MNHEY, CDR2 SVGAGI. The CDR3 is made up of 13 amino acids. Trimming at V came to 6 bases and at J to 6 bases, leaving 7 bases not matched to a gene. The CDR3 protein is CASRPGQADGYTF. The CDR3 DNA follows: TGTGCCAGCAGGCCCGGACAGGCTGATGGCTACACCTTC.